This TCR beta chain was retrieved from a study of spatial heterogeneity in lung cancer (dated by TCRdb to the late 2010s). Study-wide context: Beta-chain transcripts were consistently detected in greater numbers than alpha-chain transcripts, which likely reflects a higher abundance of beta-chain transcripts. In the raw uncorrected reads, each unique combination of TCR and UMI appeared on average more than ten times. In non-small cell lung cancer, the study made a quantitative comparison of TCR alpha and beta repertoires among multiple tumor regions, matched nontumor lung and blood. TCR repertoire features were related to nonsynonymous mutation counts determined by whole-exome sequencing of tumor tissue. Both alpha and beta chains were TCR-sequenced in hundreds of tumor regions, around 64 matched nontumor lung samples and some 50 PBMC samples obtained at surgery. Broader findings and caveats from the paper: Additional single-cell paired TCR alpha and beta sequencing was considered necessary to confirm, at a functional level, the hypothesis that regional TCRs recognize regional mutations.

The time point label, as the study defines it: sample taken at primary tumor resection. TCR sequencing used whole RNA extracted from tumor and nontumor lung tissue, or from cryopreserved PBMC samples, without cell sorting. Donors were over 60 patients with early-stage, untreated non-small cell lung cancer from the lung TRACERx cohort. A patient was chosen for TCR sequencing only when enough RNA was available from at least two tumor regions. This clonotype was recorded at least ten times. Its target antigen remains unknown. Qualities for individual bases were not recorded, and no much larger clone is one base off. The library was built for alpha chains, so this beta chain is an off-target read and its size means little. Libraries were constructed by 5' RACE. For sequencing, a NextSeq 500 was employed. The TCR library protocol attached a unique molecular identifier to each TCR cDNA molecule to allow correction of PCR and sequencing errors. The paper's data handling went like this. Decombinator tools were used for TCR identification, UMI-based error correction and CDR3 extraction. Expanded TCRs were defined as those above a frequency of 2 per 1,000, corresponding to the top 1% of the tumor frequency distribution. Renyi diversity was calculated using the R vegan package after each repertoire was subsampled 100 times to 5,000 TCRs. CDR3 similarity networks were built from amino acid triplet string-kernel similarity, with CDR3s being connected when pairwise similarity was above 0.82. Through fastp at Q25 and MiXCR, TCRdb rebuilt clones from the public reads, retaining in-frame beta chains. All rows with the same CDR3 protein become a single entry with the most common DNA and genes. These V and J calls derive from TCRdb rather than the authors' analysis. The sample records approximately 13,000 distinct CDR3 sequences, more than 4.5% of which are singletons. The ten top clones hold roughly 35% of the sample.

CDR1 and CDR2 (GTSNPN, SVGIG) derive from the germline V gene (reference sequence). The CDR3 measures 14 amino acids from cysteine to phenylalanine. The read is trimmed to its CDR3 DNA, 42 bases read in frame from base 1. V loses 2 bases of germline sequence and J loses 2 bases, and the interval between the two ends is 11 bases. The rearranged chain carries TRBV30 and TRBJ2-3; the D segment cannot be called with confidence. This clonotype was obtained from a human donor with early-stage non-small cell lung cancer. The sample was lung tumor tissue, taken at surgery. The encoded CDR3 is CAWSPPPYTDTQYF. The DNA sequence is as follows: TGTGCCTGGAGTCCCCCCCCCTACACAGATACGCAGTATTTT.